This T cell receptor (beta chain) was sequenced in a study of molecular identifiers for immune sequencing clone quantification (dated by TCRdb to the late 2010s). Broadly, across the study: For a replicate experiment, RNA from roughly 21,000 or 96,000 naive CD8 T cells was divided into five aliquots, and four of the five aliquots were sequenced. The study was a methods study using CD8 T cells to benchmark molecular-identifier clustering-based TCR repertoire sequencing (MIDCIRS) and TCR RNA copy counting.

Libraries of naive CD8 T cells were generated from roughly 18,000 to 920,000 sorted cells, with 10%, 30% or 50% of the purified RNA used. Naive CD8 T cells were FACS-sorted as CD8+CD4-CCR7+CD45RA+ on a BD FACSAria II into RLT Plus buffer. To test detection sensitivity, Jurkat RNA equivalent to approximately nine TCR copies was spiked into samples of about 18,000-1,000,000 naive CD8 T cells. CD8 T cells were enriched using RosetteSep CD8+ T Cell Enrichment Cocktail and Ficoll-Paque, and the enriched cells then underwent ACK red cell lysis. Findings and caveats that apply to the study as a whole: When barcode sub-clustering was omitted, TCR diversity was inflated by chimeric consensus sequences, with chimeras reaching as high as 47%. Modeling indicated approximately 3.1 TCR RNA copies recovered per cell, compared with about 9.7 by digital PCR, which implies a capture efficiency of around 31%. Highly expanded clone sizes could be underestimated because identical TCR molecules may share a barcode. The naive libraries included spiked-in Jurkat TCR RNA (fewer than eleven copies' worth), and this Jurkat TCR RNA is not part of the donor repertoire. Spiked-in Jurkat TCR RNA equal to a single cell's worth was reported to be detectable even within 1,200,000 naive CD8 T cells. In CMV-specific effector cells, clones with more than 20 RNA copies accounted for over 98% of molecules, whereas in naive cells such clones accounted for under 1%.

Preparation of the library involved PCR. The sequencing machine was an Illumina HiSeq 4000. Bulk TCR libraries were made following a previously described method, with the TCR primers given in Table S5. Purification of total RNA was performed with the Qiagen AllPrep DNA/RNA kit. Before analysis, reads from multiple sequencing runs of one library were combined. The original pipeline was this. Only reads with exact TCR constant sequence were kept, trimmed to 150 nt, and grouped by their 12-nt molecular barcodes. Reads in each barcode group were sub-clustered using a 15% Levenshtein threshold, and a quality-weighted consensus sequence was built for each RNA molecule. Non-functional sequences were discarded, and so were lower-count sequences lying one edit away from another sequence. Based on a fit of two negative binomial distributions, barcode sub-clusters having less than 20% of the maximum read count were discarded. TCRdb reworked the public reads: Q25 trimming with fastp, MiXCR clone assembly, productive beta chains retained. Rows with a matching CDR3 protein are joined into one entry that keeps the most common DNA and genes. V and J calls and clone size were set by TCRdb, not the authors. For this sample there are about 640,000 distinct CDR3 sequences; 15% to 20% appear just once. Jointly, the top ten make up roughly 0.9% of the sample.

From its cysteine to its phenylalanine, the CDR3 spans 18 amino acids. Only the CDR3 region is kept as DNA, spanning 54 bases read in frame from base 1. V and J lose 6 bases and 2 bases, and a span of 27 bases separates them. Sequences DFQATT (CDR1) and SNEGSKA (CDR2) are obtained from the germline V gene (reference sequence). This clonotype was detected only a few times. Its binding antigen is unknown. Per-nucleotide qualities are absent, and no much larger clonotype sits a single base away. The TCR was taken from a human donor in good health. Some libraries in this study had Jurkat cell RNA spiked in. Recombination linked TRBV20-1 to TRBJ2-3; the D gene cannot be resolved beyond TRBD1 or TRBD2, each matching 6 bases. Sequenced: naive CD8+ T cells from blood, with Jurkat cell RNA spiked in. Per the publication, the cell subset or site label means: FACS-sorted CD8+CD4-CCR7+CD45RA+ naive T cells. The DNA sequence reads TGCAGTGCCCAAGGGGGGCTAGTGGGTTTACCAGACACAGATACGCAGTATTTT. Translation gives CSAQGGLVGLPDTDTQYF.